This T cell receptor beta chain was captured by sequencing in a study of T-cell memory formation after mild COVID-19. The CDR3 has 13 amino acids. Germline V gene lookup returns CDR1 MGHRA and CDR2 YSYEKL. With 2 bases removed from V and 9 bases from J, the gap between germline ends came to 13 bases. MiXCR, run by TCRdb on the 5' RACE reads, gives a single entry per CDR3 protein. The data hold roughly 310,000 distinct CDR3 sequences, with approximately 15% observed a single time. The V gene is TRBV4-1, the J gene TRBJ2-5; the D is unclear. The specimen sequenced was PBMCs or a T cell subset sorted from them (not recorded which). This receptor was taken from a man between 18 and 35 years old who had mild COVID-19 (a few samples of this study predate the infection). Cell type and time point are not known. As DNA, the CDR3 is TGCGCCAGCAGCCAATCGGAAAGTAGACCCCAGTACTTC. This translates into CASSQSESRPQYF.